This TCR beta chain emerged from a study of T cell clonality in common variable immunodeficiency. Study-wide findings and caveats: TCRbeta clonality was increased in CVID versus healthy controls. Common variable immunodeficiency TCR beta sequences reportedly had fewer deletions and N-nucleotide insertions.

Sequencing used immunoSEQ multiplex PCR; TCRdb keeps in-frame clones, though not all of them. This sample has 30,000 to 40,000 clones, each found more than once. Reduced serum IgG, IgA and/or IgM plus specific antibody deficiency defined CVID. Blood samples were heparinized, roughly 5 to 8.5 ml per donor. The germline gives CDR1 SEHNR, CDR2 FQNEAQ (reference sequence). The CDR3 spans 15 residues. J was trimmed by 4 bases and V by 5 bases; bases with no gene match: 8. This clone was counted between two and nine times. Its antigen is not known. Read sequence stops 3 residues before the CDR3 end, and the germline J gene provides the missing end.

This clonotype was sampled from a human donor with common variable immunodeficiency. Sequencing input: peripheral blood mononuclear cells. The chain recombines TRBV7-9 with TRBJ1-5, with 7 positions matching TRBD1. The CDR3 loop reads CASSTGQVWNQPQHF. The CDR3 DNA, read in part, is TGTGCCAGCAGCACCGGACAGGTCTGGAATCAGCCC.